Listed below are T cell receptor beta chains from one sample, sequenced in a study of shared clonotypes between healthy human individuals. The table came from immunoSEQ multiplex PCR; TCRdb's copy has only in-frame clones and leaves some out. The sample has some 300,000 clones, 73% seen once. The sequenced sample consisted of memory CD4+ T cells sorted from blood. These receptors were obtained from a man aged 25-45 years in good health. Both conserved end residues are part of each CDR3. D genes are given only for firm matches. Where a row states a size, it is once, few, many or the class of an expanded clone; other rows omit it.

>-|once|TRBV5-5|TRBJ2-1
CASSLVSGNEQFF
TGTGCCAGCAGCTTGGTGTCGGGCAATGAGCAGTTCTTC
>-|once|TRBV18|TRBJ2-5
CASRRTVQETQYF
TGTGCCAGCCGTAGGACAGTCCAAGAGACCCAGTACTTC
>-|-|TRBV28|TRBJ1-2
CASSLWRGDYGYTF
TGTGCCAGCAGTTTGTGGAGGGGCGATTATGGCTACACCTTC
>TRBD1|-|TRBV4-3|TRBJ2-3
CASSHGLDRGADTQYF
TGCGCCAGCAGCCACGGTTTGGACAGGGGCGCAGATACGCAGTATTTT
>-|-|TRBV15|TRBJ2-1
CATSRAPGTFGGGSYNEQFF
TGTGCCACCAGCAGAGCCCCAGGCACCTTCGGGGGCGGCTCCTACAATGAGCAGTTCTTC
>TRBD1|once|TRBV30|TRBJ1-2
CAWSRTGADGYTF
TGTGCCTGGAGTAGGACAGGGGCCGATGGCTACACCTTC
>TRBD1|-|TRBV7-9|TRBJ2-7
CASSFADGQGESYEQYF
TGTGCCAGCAGCTTCGCAGACGGACAGGGGGAGTCCTACGAGCAGTACTTC
>-|few|TRBV6-4|TRBJ2-7
CASSTPDTNFTYEQYF
TGTGCCAGCAGTACGCCGGACACCAACTTTACCTACGAGCAGTACTTC
>-|-|TRBV18|TRBJ2-5
CASSQNIGYEETQYF
TGTGCCAGCTCCCAGAACATTGGGTACGAAGAGACCCAGTACTTC
>TRBD2|-|TRBV5-4|TRBJ2-2
CASSLTGGAGELFF
TGTGCCAGCAGCTTGACGGGAGGCGCCGGGGAGCTGTTTTTT
>-|-|TRBV11-3|TRBJ2-7
CASSGGLDFSYEQYF
TGTGCCAGCAGCGGAGGGCTAGACTTCTCCTACGAGCAGTACTTC
>TRBD2|-|TRBV4-1|TRBJ2-1
CASSQEVLAGAYNEQFF
TGCGCCAGCAGCCAAGAAGTCCTAGCGGGAGCCTACAATGAGCAGTTCTTC
>-|-|TRBV21-1|TRBJ2-5
CASSGTSGSQETQYF
TGTGCCAGCAGCGGGACTAGCGGGAGTCAAGAGACCCAGTACTTC
>TRBD2|-|TRBV18|TRBJ2-1
CASSPPLGGRSSYNEQFF
TGTGCCAGCTCACCACCATTGGGCGGGAGGTCCTCCTACAATGAGCAGTTCTTC
>-|few|TRBV7-9|TRBJ1-5
CASSRPEGNQPQHF
TGTGCCAGCAGCCGACCCGAGGGCAATCAGCCCCAGCATTTT
>-|-|TRBV29-1|TRBJ2-3
CSAYGTLEGDTQYF
TGCAGCGCCTACGGGACACTGGAGGGAGATACGCAGTATTTT
>TRBD2|-|TRBV5-6|TRBJ2-3
CASSLMVAWRERTDTQYF
TGTGCCAGCAGCTTGATGGTCGCTTGGCGGGAGCGCACAGATACGCAGTATTTT
>TRBD2|-|TRBV9|TRBJ2-1
CASSVRDMSGRNEQFF
TGTGCCAGCAGCGTGAGGGATATGAGCGGGAGGAATGAGCAGTTCTTC
>-|few|TRBV4-1|TRBJ1-6
CASSQVKQSSYNSPLHF
TGCGCCAGCAGCCAAGTTAAACAGAGCTCCTATAATTCACCCCTCCACTTT
>-|once|TRBV28|TRBJ1-5
CASSLGAGQGRRSNQPQHF
TGTGCCAGCAGTTTAGGGGCTGGGCAAGGGAGACGAAGCAATCAGCCCCAGCATTTT
>TRBD1|few|TRBV19|TRBJ1-5
CASTGGEYSNQPQHF
TGTGCCAGTACAGGGGGGGAATATAGCAATCAGCCCCAGCATTTT
>-|-|TRBV2|TRBJ1-3
CASTTEGSGNTIYF
TGTGCCAGCACGACAGAAGGCTCTGGAAACACCATATATTTT
>-|once|TRBV2|TRBJ1-4
CASSVRRNEKLFF
TGTGCCAGCAGTGTGAGACGGAATGAAAAACTGTTTTTT
>-|-|TRBV2|TRBJ1-1
CASNFYVDTEAFF
TGTGCCAGCAATTTTTATGTGGACACTGAAGCTTTCTTT
>-|many|TRBV2|TRBJ2-6
CATQGGSSGANVLTF
TGTGCCACCCAGGGGGGTTCCTCTGGGGCCAACGTCCTGACTTTC
>-|many|TRBV7-2|TRBJ2-3
CASSLSGGTQYF
TGTGCCAGCAGCTTAAGTGGGGGTACGCAGTATTTT
>TRBD1|-|TRBV18|TRBJ2-3
CASSLPTGVRTDTQYF
TGTGCCAGCTCACTCCCGACAGGGGTCCGCACAGATACGCAGTATTTT
>-|-|TRBV11-3|TRBJ2-2
CASSLSANTGELFF
TGTGCCAGCAGCTTAAGTGCGAACACCGGGGAGCTGTTTTTT
>-|many|TRBV5-4|TRBJ1-3
CASSLRGLPGNTIYF
TGTGCCAGCAGCTTAAGGGGTCTCCCTGGAAACACCATATATTTT
>-|-|TRBV19|TRBJ2-5
CASSTRREETQYF
TGTGCCAGTAGTACCAGACGGGAAGAGACCCAGTACTTC
>-|-|TRBV11-2|TRBJ2-7
CASSFGAHYEQYF
TGTGCCAGCAGCTTCGGGGCTCACTACGAGCAGTACTTC